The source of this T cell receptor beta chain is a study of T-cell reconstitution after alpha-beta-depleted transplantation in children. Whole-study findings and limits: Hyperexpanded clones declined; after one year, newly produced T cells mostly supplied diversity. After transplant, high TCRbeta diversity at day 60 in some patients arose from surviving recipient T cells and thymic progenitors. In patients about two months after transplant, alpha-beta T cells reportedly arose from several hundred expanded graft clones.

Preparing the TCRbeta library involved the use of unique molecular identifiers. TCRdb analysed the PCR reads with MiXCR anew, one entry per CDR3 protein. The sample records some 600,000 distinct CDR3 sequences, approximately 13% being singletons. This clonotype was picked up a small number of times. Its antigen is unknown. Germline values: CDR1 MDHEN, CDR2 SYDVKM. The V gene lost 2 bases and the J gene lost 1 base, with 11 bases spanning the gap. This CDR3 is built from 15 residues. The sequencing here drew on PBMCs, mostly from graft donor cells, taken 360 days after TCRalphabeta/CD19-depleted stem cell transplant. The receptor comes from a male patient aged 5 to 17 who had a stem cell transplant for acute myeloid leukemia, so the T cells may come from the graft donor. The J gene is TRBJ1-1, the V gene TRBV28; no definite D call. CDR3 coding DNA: TGTGCCAGCAGTTTACCGCGGCCAAGGAACACTGAAGCTTTCTTT. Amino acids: CASSLPRPRNTEAFF.